The present entry profiles one T cell receptor (beta chain) with its context. This clonotype was counted a few times. Its antigen has not been determined. Base qualities are not recorded, but no much larger clone differs from it by a single base. The method behind the library was 5' RACE. The sequencer listed for this sample is Illumina HiSeq 2000. Template switching introduced a universal primer binding site; the final cDNA contained a unique molecular identifier, enabling accurate counting of TCR cDNA molecules. Specific primers in the conserved constant-segment region were used to synthesize first-strand cDNA for the TCR alpha and beta chains. To control for contamination, each cDNA library was double barcoded with a SMART-Mk sample barcode plus Illumina barcodes. TruSeq adapter sequences along with Illumina sample barcodes were introduced in two successive PCR steps. The Illumina HiSeq platform was used with custom primers to sequence TCR alpha and beta cDNA libraries. The original methods were these. Raw reads were processed with MiGEC to extract unique molecular identifiers, and MiXCR was used to determine CDR3 positions. For each individual, recombination models were inferred using an EM algorithm with the repgenHMM and IGoR tools. The analysis of shared clonotypes was done with the tcR package in R, with sharing normalized by the product of cloneset sizes. Out-of-frame nonproductive sequences were analyzed to study raw recombination free of thymic and clonal selection effects. Through fastp at Q25 and MiXCR, TCRdb rebuilt clones from the public reads, retaining in-frame beta chains. Under each unique CDR3 protein, matching rows form one entry showing the most common genes and DNA. What appears here as the V and J calls and clone size reflects TCRdb's work, not the paper's. The sample profile shows 750,000 to 950,000 distinct CDR3 sequences; more than 9% of them were found once. The ten largest clonotypes hold about 1.6% of the sample.

This record comes from a study of identical twins (dated by TCRdb to 2016 to 2017). At the level of the whole study: The study deep-sequenced TCR alpha and beta repertoires from monozygotic twins, unrelated adults of various ages and cord blood to test whether fetal clonotypes persist. To rule out contamination, replicate twin experiments were performed at different times with different library preparation protocols. Results the study describes overall, beyond this receptor: Zero-insertion analyses could be partly confounded by invariant T cells such as MAIT and iNKT, although diverse VJ usage argued against such confounding for most clonotypes. In beta out-of-frame sequences, excess twin sharing was weaker, because having fewer shared sequences lowered the signal-to-noise ratio. Out-of-frame TCR alpha sharing in monozygotic twins was systematically underestimated by recombination models, whereas sharing between unrelated individuals was in agreement with the recombination models. Because the same donors could not be followed over many years, conclusions were based on cross-sectional statistical analysis. Compared with coincidental sharing between unrelated individuals, out-of-frame TCR alpha sequences shared between twins had an excess of sequences with low generation probability. Fewer insertions were carried by abundant cord blood beta clonotypes; a weaker similar trend was observed in young adult naive repertoires, while no such trend was observed in memory repertoires.

Every donor was a healthy Caucasian. The twin cohort consisted of three pairs of female monozygotic twins, all aged roughly 18 to 29 years. RNA for TCR libraries was isolated from peripheral blood mononuclear cells. Counted from cysteine to phenylalanine, this CDR3 has 16 amino acids. This entry keeps only the CDR3 DNA: 48 bases, framed from base 1. Looking up the germline V gene yields CDR1 MGHRA and CDR2 YSYEKL. The germline V and J ends show losses of 7 bases and 3 bases respectively, and no gene match explains 12 bases of the junction. The same specimen was also included in a second study, on yellow fever vaccine responses in identical twins. Reported in the second study: According to the authors, in identical twins the way T cells responded to vaccination appeared partly convergent and partly personalized. Focusing on identical twins, the study followed the T cell clones that responded to the vaccine, and did so with precision.

The clonotype comes from a woman between 18 and 29 years old in good health. The V and J genes are TRBV4-1 and TRBJ2-3, and TRBD2 matches 8 of the central bases. Sequencing was done on a sample of PBMCs. CDR3 reads: CASTLNPAGVTDTQYF. The nucleotide sequence reads as follows: TGCGCCAGCACCCTAAACCCAGCGGGGGTTACAGATACGCAGTATTTT.